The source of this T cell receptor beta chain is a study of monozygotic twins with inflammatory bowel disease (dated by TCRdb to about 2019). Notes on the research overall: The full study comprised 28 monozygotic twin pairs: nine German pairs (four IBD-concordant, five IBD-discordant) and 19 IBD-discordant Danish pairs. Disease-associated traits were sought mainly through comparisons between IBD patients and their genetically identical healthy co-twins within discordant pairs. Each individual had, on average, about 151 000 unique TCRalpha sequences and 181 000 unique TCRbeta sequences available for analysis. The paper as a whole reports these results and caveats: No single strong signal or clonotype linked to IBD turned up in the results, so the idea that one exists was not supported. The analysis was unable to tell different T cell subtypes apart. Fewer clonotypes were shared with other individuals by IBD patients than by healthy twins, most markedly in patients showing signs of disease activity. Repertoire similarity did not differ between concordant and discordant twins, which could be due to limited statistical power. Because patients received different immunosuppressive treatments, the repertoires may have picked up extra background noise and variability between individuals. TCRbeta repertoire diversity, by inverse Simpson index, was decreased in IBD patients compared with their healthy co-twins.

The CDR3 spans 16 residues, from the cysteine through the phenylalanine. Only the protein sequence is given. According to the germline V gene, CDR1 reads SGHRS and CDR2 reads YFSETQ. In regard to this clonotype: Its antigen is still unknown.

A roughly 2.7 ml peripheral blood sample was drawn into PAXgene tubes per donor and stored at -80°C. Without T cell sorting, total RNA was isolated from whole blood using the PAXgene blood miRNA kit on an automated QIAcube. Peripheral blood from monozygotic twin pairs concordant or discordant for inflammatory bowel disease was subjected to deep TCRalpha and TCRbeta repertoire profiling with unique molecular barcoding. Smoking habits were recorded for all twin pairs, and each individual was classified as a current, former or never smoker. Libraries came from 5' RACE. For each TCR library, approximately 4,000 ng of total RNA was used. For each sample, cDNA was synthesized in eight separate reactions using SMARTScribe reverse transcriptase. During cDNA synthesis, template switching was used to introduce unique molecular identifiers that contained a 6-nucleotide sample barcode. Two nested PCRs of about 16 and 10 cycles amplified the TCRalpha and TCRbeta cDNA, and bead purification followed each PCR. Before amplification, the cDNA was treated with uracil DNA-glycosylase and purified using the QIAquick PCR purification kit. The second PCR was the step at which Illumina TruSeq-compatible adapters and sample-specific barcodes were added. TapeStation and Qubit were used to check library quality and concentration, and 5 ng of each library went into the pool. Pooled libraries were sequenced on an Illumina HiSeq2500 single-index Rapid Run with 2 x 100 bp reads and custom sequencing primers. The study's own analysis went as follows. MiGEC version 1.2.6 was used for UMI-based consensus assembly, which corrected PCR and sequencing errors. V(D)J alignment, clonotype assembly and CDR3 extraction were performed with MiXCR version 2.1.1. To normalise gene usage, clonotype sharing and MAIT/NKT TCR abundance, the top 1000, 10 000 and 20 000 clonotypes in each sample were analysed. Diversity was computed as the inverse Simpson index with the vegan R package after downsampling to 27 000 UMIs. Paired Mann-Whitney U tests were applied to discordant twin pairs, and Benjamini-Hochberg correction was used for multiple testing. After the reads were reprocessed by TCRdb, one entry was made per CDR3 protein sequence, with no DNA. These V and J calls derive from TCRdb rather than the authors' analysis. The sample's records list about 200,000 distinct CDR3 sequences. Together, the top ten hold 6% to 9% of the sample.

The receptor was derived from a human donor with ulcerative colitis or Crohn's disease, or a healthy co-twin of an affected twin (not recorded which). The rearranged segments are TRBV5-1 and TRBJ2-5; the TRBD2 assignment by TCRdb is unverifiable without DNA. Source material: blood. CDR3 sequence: CASSFLTSGSGETQYF.